The 4 T cell receptor beta chains given below trace back to one sample, sequenced in a study of cytomegalovirus exposure and HLA in healthy donors. A multiplex PCR was run with 60 Vbeta primers and 13 Jbeta primers. Clones were read by immunoSEQ multiplex PCR, and TCRdb kept only the in-frame ones, dropping some. The table records about 190,000 clones, over 70% of them present only once. The sequenced material came from PBMCs. These receptors were collected from a man aged 50-59 years in good health and CMV-seronegative.

The gene calls are TRBV5-1 and TRBJ2-5; D gene ambiguous. Per the germline V gene, CDR1 is SGHRS and CDR2 is YFSETQ. The CDR3 is 15 residues long. The germline V and J ends were trimmed by 4 bases and 0 bases, with 13 bases remaining between them. CDR3 nucleotide sequence: TGCGCCAGCAGCGCGGATGGCACACACCAAGAGACCCAGTACTTC. Translating gives CASSADGTHQETQYF. The variable domain in full, with the rest retrieved from reference TRBV5-1 and TRBJ2-5, is KAGVTQTPRYLIKTRGQQVTLSCSPISGHRSVSWYQQTPGQGLQFLFEYFSETQRNKGNFPGRFSGRQFSNSRSEMNVSTLELGDSALYLCASSADGTHQETQYFGPGTRLLVL.

CDR3 DNA sequence: TGTGCCAGCAGATCGCAGGGACTCGTGGACGAGCAGTACTTC. Amino acid sequence: CASRSQGLVDEQYF. This rearrangement joins TRBV2 to TRBJ2-7; a possible D gene is TRBD2 (6 bases). CDR1 and CDR2 from the germline V gene are SNHLY and FYNNEI. The CDR3 runs to 14 residues. Trimming cost V 6 bases and J 5 bases, with 17 bases left between them. Based on the CDR3 plus reference TRBV2 and TRBJ2-7, the full variable domain is EPEVTQTPSHQVTQMGQEVILRCVPISNHLYFYWYRQILGQKVEFLVSFYNNEISEKSEIFDDQFSVERPDGSNFTLKIRSTKLEDSAMYFCASRSQGLVDEQYFGPGTRLTVT.

This clone was observed a handful of times. This rearrangement joins TRBV19 to TRBJ2-5; 7 positions match TRBD2. This CDR3 spans 15 amino acids. V was pared by 6 bases and J by 4 bases, with 11 bases of the junction left unmatched. CDR1 is LNHDA and CDR2 is SQIVND in the germline V gene (reference sequence). This CDR3 is CASSINAGDLETQYF. In DNA form, the CDR3 reads TGTGCCAGTAGCATAAATGCGGGGGATCTAGAGACCCAGTACTTC.

The V gene is TRBV12-5, the J gene TRBJ2-3, with 9 nucleotides matching TRBD1. This CDR3 has 14 residues. Germline-derived CDR1 and CDR2 are LGHNT and FRNRAP. V lost 11 bases to trimming and J lost 4 bases; unmatched junction nucleotides: 10. For the CDR3, the DNA is TGTGCTTCAGGGGGGGACAGGGTGGCAGATACGCAGTATTTT. Protein: CASGGDRVADTQYF.